This paragraph reports one T cell receptor beta chain. These data come from a study of blood T cell repertoires in COVID-19. Study overall: The United States, Italy and Spain provided the acute and convalescent COVID-19 samples. T cells, B-cell-depleted T cells, or PBMCs provided the cDNA or gDNA that served as material.

Cohort 3 recovered donors had two negative PCRs, clearance, or symptom resolution. Generated by immunoSEQ multiplex PCR, the TCRdb table keeps only in-frame clones and is missing some. In the table there are about 370,000 clones, 80% to 90% of which are singletons. Germline assignment: CDR1 MNHEY and CDR2 SVGEGT. V was pared by 2 bases and J by 0 bases, with 1 base of the junction left unmatched. The CDR3 totals 15 residues. The sample comprised PBMCs or T cells enriched from blood (not recorded which). The clonotype was recovered from a man aged 18 to 29 who had recovered from COVID-19. This chain links TRBV6-2 or TRBV6-3 with TRBJ1-1, with 9 bases fitting TRBD1. CDR3: CASSYGQGMNTEAFF. CDR3 nucleotide sequence: TGTGCCAGCAGTTACGGACAGGGGATGAACACTGAAGCTTTCTTT.